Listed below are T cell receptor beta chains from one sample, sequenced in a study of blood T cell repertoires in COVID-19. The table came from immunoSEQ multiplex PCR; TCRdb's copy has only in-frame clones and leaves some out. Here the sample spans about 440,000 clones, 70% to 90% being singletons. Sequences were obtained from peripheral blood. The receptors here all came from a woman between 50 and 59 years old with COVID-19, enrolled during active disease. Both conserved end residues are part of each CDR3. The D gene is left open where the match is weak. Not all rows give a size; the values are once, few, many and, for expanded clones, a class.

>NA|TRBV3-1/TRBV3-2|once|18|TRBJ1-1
TGTGCCAGCAGCCAAGGTGTACCCTTCGGGTTTGGGAACACTGAAGCTTTCTTT
CASSQGVPFGFGNTEAFF
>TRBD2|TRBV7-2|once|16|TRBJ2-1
TGTGCCAGCAGCATCACTCTAGCGGGGGGGCTAAATGAGCAGTTCTTC
CASSITLAGGLNEQFF
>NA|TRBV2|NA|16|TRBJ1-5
TGTGCCAGCAGTGAAGCCTTTAGGGGGTCCAATCAGCCCCAGCATTTT
CASSEAFRGSNQPQHF
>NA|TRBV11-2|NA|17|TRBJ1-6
TGTGCCAGCAGCGGAGACACGGGGGGGGTGCACAATTCACCCCTCCACTTT
CASSGDTGGVHNSPLHF
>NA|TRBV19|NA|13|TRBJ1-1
TGTGCCAGTAGTACGACTGTGAACACTGAAGCTTTCTTT
CASSTTVNTEAFF
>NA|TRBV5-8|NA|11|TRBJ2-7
TGTGCCAGCAGCCGGATGACAAACGAGTACTTC
CASSRMTNEYF
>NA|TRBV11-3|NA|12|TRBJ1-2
TGTGCCAGCAGCTTATCGGGGTATGGCTACACCTTC
CASSLSGYGYTF
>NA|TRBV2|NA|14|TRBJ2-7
TGTGCCAGCAGGTGGCAGGGGGGCGACTACGAGCAGTACTTC
CASRWQGGDYEQYF
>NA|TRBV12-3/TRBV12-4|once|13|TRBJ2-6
TGTGCCAGCCTGGCCTCTGGGGCCAACGTCCTGACTTTC
CASLASGANVLTF
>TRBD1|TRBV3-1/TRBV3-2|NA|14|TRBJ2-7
TGTGCCAGCAGCCCGACAGGGAGCTCCTACGAGCAGTACTTC
CASSPTGSSYEQYF
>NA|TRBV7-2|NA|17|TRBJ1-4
TGTGCCAGCAGCTTAGCCCTTACAGTAGGTCCTAATGAAAAACTGTTTTTT
CASSLALTVGPNEKLFF
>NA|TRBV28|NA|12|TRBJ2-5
TGTGCCAGCAGTTTGGCTTCAGAGACCCAGTACTTC
CASSLASETQYF
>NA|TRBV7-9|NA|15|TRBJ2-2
TGTGCCAGCAGCTCTTCAATCGCGAGGACCGGGGAGCTGTTTTTT
CASSSSIARTGELFF